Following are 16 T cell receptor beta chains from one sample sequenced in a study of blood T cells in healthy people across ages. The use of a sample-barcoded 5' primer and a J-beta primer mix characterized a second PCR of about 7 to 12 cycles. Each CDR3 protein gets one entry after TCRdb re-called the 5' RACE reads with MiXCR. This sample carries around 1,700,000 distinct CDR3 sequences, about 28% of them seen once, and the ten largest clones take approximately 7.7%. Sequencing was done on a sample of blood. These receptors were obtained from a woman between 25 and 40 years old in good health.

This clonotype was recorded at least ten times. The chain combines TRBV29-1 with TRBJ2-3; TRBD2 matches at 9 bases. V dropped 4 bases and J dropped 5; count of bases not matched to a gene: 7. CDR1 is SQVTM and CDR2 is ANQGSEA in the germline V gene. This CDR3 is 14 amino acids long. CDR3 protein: CSVVPAGGLDTQYF. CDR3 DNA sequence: TGCAGCGTTGTACCAGCGGGGGGTCTAGATACGCAGTATTTT.

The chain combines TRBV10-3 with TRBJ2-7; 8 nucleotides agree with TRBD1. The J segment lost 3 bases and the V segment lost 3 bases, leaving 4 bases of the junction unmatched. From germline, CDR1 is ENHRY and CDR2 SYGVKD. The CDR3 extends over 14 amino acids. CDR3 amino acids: CAISDSDRGYEQYF. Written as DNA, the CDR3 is TGTGCCATCAGTGATAGTGACAGGGGCTACGAGCAGTACTTC.

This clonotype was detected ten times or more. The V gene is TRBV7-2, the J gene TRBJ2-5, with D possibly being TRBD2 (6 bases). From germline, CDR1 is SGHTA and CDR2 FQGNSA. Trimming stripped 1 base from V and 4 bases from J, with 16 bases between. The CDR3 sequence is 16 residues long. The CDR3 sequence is CASSLDGGADGETQYF. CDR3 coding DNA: TGTGCCAGCAGCTTAGATGGCGGGGCTGATGGAGAGACCCAGTACTTC.

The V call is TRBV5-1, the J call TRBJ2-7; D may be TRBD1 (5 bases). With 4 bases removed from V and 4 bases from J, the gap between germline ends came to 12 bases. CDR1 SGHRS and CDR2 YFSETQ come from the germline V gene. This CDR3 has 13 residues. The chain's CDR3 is CASSPDMSYEQYF. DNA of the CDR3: TGCGCCAGCAGCCCGGACATGAGTTACGAGCAGTACTTC.

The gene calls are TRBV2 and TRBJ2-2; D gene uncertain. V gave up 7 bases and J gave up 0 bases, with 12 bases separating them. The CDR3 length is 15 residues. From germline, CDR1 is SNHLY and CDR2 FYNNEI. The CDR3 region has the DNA TGTGCCAGCAACATACGGCAGGCGAACACCGGGGAGCTGTTTTTT. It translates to CASNIRQANTGELFF.

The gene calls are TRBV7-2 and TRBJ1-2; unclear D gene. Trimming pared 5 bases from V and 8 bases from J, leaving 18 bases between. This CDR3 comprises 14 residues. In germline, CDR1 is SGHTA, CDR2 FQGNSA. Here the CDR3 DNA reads TGTGCCAGCAGCACCTATCGCGACATAATCGGCTACACCTTC. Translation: CASSTYRDIIGYTF.

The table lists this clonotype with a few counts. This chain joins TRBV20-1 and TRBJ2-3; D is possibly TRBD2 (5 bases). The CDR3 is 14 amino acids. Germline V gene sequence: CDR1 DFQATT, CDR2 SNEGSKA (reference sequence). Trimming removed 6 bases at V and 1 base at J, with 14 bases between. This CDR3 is CSATSRRGTDTQYF. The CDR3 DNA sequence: TGCAGTGCCACCTCCCGGCGGGGCACAGATACGCAGTATTTT.

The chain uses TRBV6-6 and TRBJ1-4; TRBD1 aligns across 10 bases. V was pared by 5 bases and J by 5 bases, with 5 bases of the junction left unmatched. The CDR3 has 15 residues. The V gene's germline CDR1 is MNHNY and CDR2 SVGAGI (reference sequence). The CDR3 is CASSPQGQGNEKLFF. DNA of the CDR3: TGTGCCAGCAGTCCTCAGGGACAGGGGAATGAAAAACTGTTTTTT.

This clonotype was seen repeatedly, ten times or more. CDR3 DNA: TGTGCCTGGAGTGTACGTACAGCGAACGAGCAGTACTTC. Protein sequence: CAWSVRTANEQYF. The rearrangement joins TRBV30 to TRBJ2-7; no clear D. Germline values: CDR1 GTSNPN, CDR2 SVGIG (reference sequence). V lost 0 bases to trimming and J lost 5 bases, with 11 bases between them. The CDR3 covers 13 residues.

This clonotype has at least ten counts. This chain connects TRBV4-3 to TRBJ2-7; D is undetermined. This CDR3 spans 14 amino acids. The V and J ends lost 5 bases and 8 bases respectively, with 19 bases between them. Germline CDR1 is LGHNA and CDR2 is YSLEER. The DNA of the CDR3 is TGCGCCAGCAGCGCGGCGCACGAGCTTTCTAAGCAGTACTTC. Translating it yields CASSAAHELSKQYF.

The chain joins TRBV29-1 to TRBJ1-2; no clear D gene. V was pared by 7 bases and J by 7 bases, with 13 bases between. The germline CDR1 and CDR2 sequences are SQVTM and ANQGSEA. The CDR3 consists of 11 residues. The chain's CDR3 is CSADGHSGYTF. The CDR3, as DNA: TGCAGCGCCGACGGCCACAGTGGCTACACCTTC. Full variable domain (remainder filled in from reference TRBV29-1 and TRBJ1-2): SAVISQKPSRDICQRGTSLTIQCQVDSQVTMMFWYRQQPGQSLTLIATANQGSEATYESGFVIDKFPISRPNLTFSTLTVSNMSPEDSSIYLCSADGHSGYTFGSGTRLTVV.

In nucleotides, the CDR3 is TGTGCCAGCAGTGCACTTGGAGAGAAGGTGGAGACCCAGTACTTC. Its translation: CASSALGEKVETQYF. V gene TRBV6-1 combines with J gene TRBJ2-5, with D unresolved. The germline gives CDR1 MNHNS, CDR2 SASEGT. The length of the CDR3 is 15 residues. The ends were cut back, 4 bases at V and 5 bases at J, with 17 bases in the middle.

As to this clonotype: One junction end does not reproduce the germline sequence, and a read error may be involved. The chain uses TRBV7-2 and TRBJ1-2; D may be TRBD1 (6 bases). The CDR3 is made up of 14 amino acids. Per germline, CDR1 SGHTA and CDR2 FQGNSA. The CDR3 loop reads CASSPPDSYNGYTF. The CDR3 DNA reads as TGTGCCAGCAGCCCCCCGGACAGCTACAATGGCTACACTTTC.

The CDR3 loop reads CASSLVGGTSGRNEQFF. The CDR3, as DNA: TGTGCCAGCAGCCTTGTAGGGGGGACTAGCGGGAGAAATGAGCAGTTCTTC. The gene calls are TRBV3-1 and TRBJ2-1; 14 nucleotides align to TRBD2. Germline CDR1 and CDR2: LGHDT and YNNKEL (reference sequence). CDR3 length: 17 residues. V shed 4 bases, J shed 7 bases, and the junction held 9 bases outside the gene matches.

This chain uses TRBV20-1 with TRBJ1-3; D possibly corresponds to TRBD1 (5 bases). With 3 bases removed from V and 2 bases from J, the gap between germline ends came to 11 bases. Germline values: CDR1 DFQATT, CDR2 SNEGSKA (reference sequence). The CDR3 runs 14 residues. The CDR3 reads CSASLGTAGNTIYF. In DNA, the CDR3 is TGCAGTGCTAGTTTGGGGACGGCTGGAAACACCATATATTTT.

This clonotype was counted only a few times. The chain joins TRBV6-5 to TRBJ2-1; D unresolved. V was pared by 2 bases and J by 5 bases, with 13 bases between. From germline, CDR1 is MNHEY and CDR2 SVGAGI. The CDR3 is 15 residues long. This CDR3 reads CASSYGVNRDNEQFF. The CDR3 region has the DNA TGTGCCAGCAGTTACGGGGTTAACCGGGACAATGAGCAGTTCTTC.